Below are 27 T cell receptor beta chains sequenced from a single sample in a study of T cell changes during pregnancy in multiple sclerosis. Clones were read by immunoSEQ multiplex PCR, and TCRdb kept only the in-frame ones, dropping some. The sample has about 50,000 clones; about nine tenths are singletons. Sequenced material: CD4+ T cells from peripheral blood mononuclear cells, taken in the second trimester of pregnancy. These receptors were collected from a female donor with multiple sclerosis, enrolled in a pregnancy study.

The chain is built from TRBV27 and TRBJ2-5; D may be TRBD1 (5 bases). V was clipped by 2 bases and J by 2 bases, with 12 bases between them. The CDR3 length is 15 residues. The germline CDR1 and CDR2 sequences are MNHEY and SMNVEV (reference sequence). CDR3 sequence (DNA): TGTGCCAGCAGTTTAATTCTGACAGATCAAGAGACCCAGTACTTC. Its protein product is CASSLILTDQETQYF.

This clone is a singleton in its sample. The chain combines TRBV2 with TRBJ1-1; D is possibly TRBD1 (5 bases). Germline V gene sequence: CDR1 SNHLY, CDR2 FYNNEI. There are 15 residues in the CDR3. V lost 3 bases and J 4 bases, leaving 15 bases between the germline ends. Written as DNA, the CDR3 is TGTGCCAGCAGTGACCCGGGACTCTCCAGCACTGAAGCTTTCTTT. It is translated as CASSDPGLSSTEAFF.

This chain joins TRBV4-1 and TRBJ2-3; 8 bases align to TRBD2. Germline V CDR1 and CDR2: MGHRA, YSYEKL. The V gene end was trimmed by 4 bases and the J gene end by 0 bases; junction bases not matched to a gene: 6. The CDR3 runs to 16 residues. The CDR3 DNA reads as TGCGCCAGCAGCCCCACAGAGCGGGGGAGCACAGATACGCAGTATTTT. Its translation: CASSPTERGSTDTQYF.

This chain links TRBV6-5 with TRBJ1-2; D gene uncertain. Germline V gene data show CDR1 as MNHEY and CDR2 as SVGAGI. V lost 0 bases and J lost 7, with 15 bases in between. The CDR3 is made up of 15 amino acids. CDR3 DNA: TGTGCCAGCAGTTACTCGGAGGGTGGTTTCGGTGGCTACACCTTC. This encodes CASSYSEGGFGGYTF.

This chain uses TRBV6-5 with TRBJ1-3, with no clear D. Germline V gene data show CDR1 as MNHEY and CDR2 as SVGAGI. The germline V and J ends were trimmed by 2 bases and 2 bases, with 13 bases remaining between them. This CDR3 comprises 16 residues. The CDR3 sequence is CASSYQRASAGNTIYF. As DNA, the CDR3 is TGTGCCAGCAGTTACCAAAGAGCTTCGGCTGGAAACACCATATATTTT.

The rearrangement uses TRBV14 and TRBJ1-1; D remains ambiguous. In germline, CDR1 is SGHDN, CDR2 FVKESK. With 3 bases removed from V and 11 bases from J, the gap between germline ends came to 13 bases. The CDR3 is 12 amino acids. The CDR3 reads CASSHSPRWAFF. CDR3 in DNA: TGTGCCAGCAGCCATTCCCCCCGGTGGGCTTTCTTT.

The chain uses TRBV15 and TRBJ2-5; the match to TRBD1 covers 8 bases. CDR1 is LNHNV and CDR2 is YYDKDF in the germline V gene (reference sequence). The CDR3 length is 14 residues. V gave up 4 bases and J gave up 4 bases; unmatched junction bases: 5. The CDR3 reads CATSTRTGRETQYF. Written as DNA, the CDR3 is TGTGCCACCAGCACACGGACAGGGAGAGAGACCCAGTACTTC.

The chain is built from TRBV5-1 and TRBJ2-4; weak D call: TRBD2 (5 bases). V lost 1 base, J lost 8 bases, and 19 bases lay in between. CDR1 SGHRS and CDR2 YFSETQ come from the germline V gene. The CDR3 consists of 16 residues. The CDR3 region is CASSLRAGGSQDIQYF. The CDR3 coding sequence is TGCGCCAGCAGCTTGAGAGCAGGAGGTTCACAAGACATTCAGTACTTC.

As for this clone: The junction departs from the called germline gene at one end, perhaps through a read error. This chain uses TRBV7-7 with TRBJ2-1, with a weak D call TRBD2 (5 bases). CDR1 and CDR2 (germline): SSHAT, FNYEAQ (reference sequence). The length of the CDR3 is 14 residues. CDR3: CASSSSGSYNEQFF. Written as DNA, the CDR3 is TGTGCTAGCAGCTCCAGCGGTTCCTACAATGAGCAGTTCTTC.

This chain links TRBV5-4 with TRBJ1-5; D is unresolved. Germline CDR1 SGHNT, CDR2 YYREEE (reference sequence). V was trimmed by 2 bases and J by 3 bases, leaving 9 bases between them. This CDR3 contains 14 residues. The CDR3 is CASSFFGNNQPQHF. Here the CDR3 DNA reads TGTGCCAGCAGCTTTTTCGGGAACAATCAGCCCCAGCATTTT.

V usage is TRBV7-6 and J usage is TRBJ2-7, with 7 positions matching TRBD2. This CDR3 comprises 18 residues. V shed 5 bases and J 0 bases; nucleotides not matched to a gene: 16. Germline V CDR1 and CDR2: SGHVS, FNYEAQ. CDR3 coding DNA: TGTGCCAGCAGCCAAGTAGCGGGTGGAGACCGTAGCTCCTACGAGCAGTACTTC. Encoded protein: CASSQVAGGDRSSYEQYF.

The chain links TRBV20-1 to TRBJ2-5; D gene ambiguous. The V end lost 3 bases, the J end lost 5 bases, and 7 bases lay between the germline ends. The CDR3 has 11 amino acids. Germline values: CDR1 DFQATT, CDR2 SNEGSKA (reference sequence). The CDR3 DNA reads as TGCAGTGCTAGCGCAGGCGAGACCCAGTACTTC. Translation: CSASAGETQYF.

The CDR3 region has the DNA TGTGCCAGCAGTGTGGCAGCGGGAGGGCTCGAGCAGTACTTC. Encoded protein: CASSVAAGGLEQYF. The V and J genes are TRBV2 and TRBJ2-7, with TRBD2 matching 10 bases. Trimming cost V 4 bases and J 6 bases; bases outside gene matches: 6. The CDR3 length is 14 residues. From germline, CDR1 is SNHLY and CDR2 FYNNEI.

CDR3 residues: CASSQGQGKGRAGNTEAFF. CDR3 nucleotides: TGCGCCAGCAGCCAAGGACAGGGGAAGGGCCGGGCTGGAAACACTGAAGCTTTCTTT. V and J are TRBV4-1 and TRBJ1-1, with 8 bases that match TRBD1. After removal of 1 base from V and 2 bases from J, the junction contained 15 bases not matched to a gene. CDR1 and CDR2 from the germline V gene are MGHRA and YSYEKL. This CDR3 is built from 19 residues.

This clone was detected once. The same CDR3 is also encoded by other DNA sequences in this sample. J is TRBJ1-1 and V is TRBV10-3; unclear D gene. Trimming stripped 4 bases from V and 3 bases from J, with 3 bases between. Looked up from germline, CDR1 is ENHRY and CDR2 is SYGVKD. CDR3 length: 11 amino acids. CDR3 sequence reads: CAISADTEAFF. The CDR3, as DNA: TGTGCCATCAGTGCGGACACTGAAGCTTTCTTT.

This chain uses TRBV9 with TRBJ2-5; D is perhaps TRBD1 (5 bases). This CDR3 is built from 13 residues. Germline V gene sequence: CDR1 SGDLS, CDR2 YYNGEE. Trimming removed 4 bases at V and 0 bases at J, with 7 bases between. CDR3 in amino acids: CASSIQDQETQYF. Written as DNA, the CDR3 is TGTGCCAGCAGCATACAGGACCAAGAGACCCAGTACTTC.

The rearrangement joins TRBV6-1 to TRBJ2-3; 9 bases line up with TRBD1. The CDR3 extends over 15 amino acids. Germline V lookup: CDR1 MNHNS, CDR2 SASEGT. After removal of 6 bases from V and 6 bases from J, the junction contained 10 bases not matched to a gene. CDR3 sequence (DNA): TGTGCCAGCAGGCACCGGGACAGGGTAGGGGATACGCAGTATTTT. It encodes CASRHRDRVGDTQYF.

The V call is TRBV6-5, the J call TRBJ2-7; TRBD2 matches 12 bases. Germline CDR1 and CDR2: MNHEY and SVGAGI. V lost 6 bases and J lost 0; bases outside the gene matches: 3. The CDR3 has 15 residues. The chain's CDR3 is CASSLLAGGSYEQYF. The CDR3 bases are TGTGCCAGCAGCCTACTAGCGGGGGGCTCCTACGAGCAGTACTTC.

The V call is TRBV19, the J call TRBJ1-5; 10 bases agree with TRBD1. Per germline, CDR1 LNHDA and CDR2 SQIVND (reference sequence). With V trimmed by 5 bases and J by 6 bases, 7 bases remained unmatched. This CDR3 has 15 amino acids. CDR3 nucleotide sequence: TGTGCCAGTAGTTTAGGACAGGGGGATCTTCAGCCCCAGCATTTT. Translation gives CASSLGQGDLQPQHF.

This clone was found once. This chain joins TRBV6-5 and TRBJ2-7, with a weak D call TRBD1 (6 bases). Germline V gene data show CDR1 as MNHEY and CDR2 as SVGAGI. This CDR3 contains 14 residues. The V gene lost 0 bases and the J gene lost 5 bases, with 11 bases spanning the gap. The CDR3 protein is CASSYSGQPHEQYF. CDR3 sequence (DNA): TGTGCCAGCAGTTACTCCGGACAGCCCCACGAGCAGTACTTC.

This chain connects TRBV19 to TRBJ1-2, with 9 bases fitting TRBD1. This CDR3 contains 11 residues. Germline assignment: CDR1 LNHDA and CDR2 SQIVND (reference sequence). Trimming at V came to 9 bases and at J to 6 bases, leaving 2 bases not matched to a gene. This CDR3 reads CASRQGDGYTF. The CDR3 DNA sequence: TGTGCCAGCAGACAGGGGGATGGCTACACCTTC. Full variable domain (remainder filled in from reference TRBV19 and TRBJ1-2): DGGITQSPKYLFRKEGQNVTLSCEQNLNHDAMYWYRQDPGQGLRLIYYSQIVNDFQKGDIAEGYSVSREKKESFPLTVTSAQKNPTAFYLCASRQGDGYTFGSGTRLTVV.

The chain uses TRBV11-1 and TRBJ1-1; D perhaps matches TRBD1 (5 bases). With 4 bases removed from V and 5 bases from J, the gap between germline ends came to 14 bases. This CDR3 contains 14 residues. Germline V gene sequence: CDR1 SGHAT, CDR2 FQDESV (reference sequence). CDR3 nucleotides: TGTGCCAGCAGCTCGACACCACCAGGGACTGAAGCTTTCTTT. This codes for CASSSTPPGTEAFF.

The chain combines TRBV11-2 with TRBJ1-5, with D hard to call. The CDR3 extends over 15 amino acids. Germline V gene data show CDR1 as SGHAT and CDR2 as FQNNGV. The V gene lost 0 bases and the J gene lost 6 bases, with 12 bases spanning the gap. The DNA for the CDR3 is TGTGCCAGCAGCTTAGATACCGGGGTAACTCAGCCCCAGCATTTT. This translates into CASSLDTGVTQPQHF.

This clone was recorded once. The rearrangement links TRBV7-9 to TRBJ1-4, with 9 bases identical to TRBD1. The CDR3 totals 14 residues. The germline CDR1 and CDR2 sequences are SEHNR and FQNEAQ (reference sequence). The trim removed 3 bases at V and 8 bases at J, leaving 4 bases unmatched. The CDR3 loop reads CASSLDRGGEKLFF. The CDR3 DNA sequence: TGTGCCAGCAGCTTGGACAGGGGAGGGGAAAAACTGTTTTTT.

The rearrangement uses TRBV6-5 and TRBJ1-2, with TRBD1 as a possible D gene (6 bases). The CDR3 has 11 residues. Trimming pared 3 bases from V and 9 bases from J, leaving 8 bases between. CDR1 and CDR2 from the germline V gene are MNHEY and SVGAGI. The CDR3, as DNA: TGTGCCAGCAGTTATGGGGGCCGCTACACCTTC. Protein sequence: CASSYGGRYTF.

This clone was seen only once. The CDR3 nucleotides are TGTGCCAGCAAAAGGGGGACTAGCGGAACCTACGAGCAGTACTTC. Translated, it gives CASKRGTSGTYEQYF. The V gene is TRBV6-6, the J gene TRBJ2-7, with 11 bases identical to TRBD2. The CDR3 consists of 15 residues. CDR1 is MNHNY, CDR2 SVGAGI, per germline (reference sequence). Unmatched junction bases numbered 7, after V lost 7 bases and J lost 2 bases.

This sequence joins TRBV28 and TRBJ1-1; 8 positions agree with TRBD1. The CDR3 covers 15 residues. J lost 5 bases, V lost 3 bases, and 8 bases had no gene match. Germline-derived CDR1 and CDR2 are MDHEN and SYDVKM. The CDR3 DNA is TGTGCCAGCAGTTTGGCGGACAGGGTGGGGACTGAAGCTTTCTTT. It translates to CASSLADRVGTEAFF.